The 3 T cell receptor beta chains given below trace back to one sample, sequenced in a study of metastatic and nonmetastatic thyroid tumors. TCRdb called clones again from the PCR reads with MiXCR. This sample has 35,000 or so clones, with roughly a sixth found just once. Patients were all untreated before their thyroid surgery. The sample comprised blood. All receptors come from a male donor with papillary thyroid cancer or a benign thyroid nodule (not recorded which). Some clones in this sample may be carry-over from other donors' samples.

This chain links TRBV6-5 with TRBJ1-5, with D possibly being TRBD1 (6 bases). Trimming took off 6 bases at V and 8 bases at J, with 29 bases between the two ends. The CDR3 covers 18 residues. Germline CDR1 and CDR2: MNHEY and SVGAGI. The CDR3 here is CASSHADSEQGPAKPQHF. In DNA form, the CDR3 reads TGTGCCAGCAGCCACGCCGACTCCGAACAGGGACCAGCTAAGCCCCAGCATTTT.

Judged by abundance, this clone is medium-sized. The CDR3 DNA reads as TGCAGTGCTAGAGTAGCGGGAGGACACTCCTACGAGCAGTACTTC. It codes for CSARVAGGHSYEQYF. The rearrangement links TRBV20-1 to TRBJ2-7, with 10 bases lining up with TRBD2. The germline V gene encodes CDR1 DFQATT and CDR2 SNEGSKA (reference sequence). V shed 1 base and J 0 bases; nucleotides not matched to a gene: 3. This CDR3 is built from 15 residues.

The rearrangement joins TRBV12-3 or TRBV12-4 to TRBJ2-6, with TRBD1 matching 7 bases. J lost 0 bases, V lost 6 bases, and 8 bases had no gene match. The CDR3 totals 17 residues. CDR3 in amino acids: CASSRQGVGSGANVLTF. The DNA for the CDR3 is TGTGCCAGCAGCCGACAGGGTGTCGGCTCTGGGGCCAACGTCCTGACTTTC.